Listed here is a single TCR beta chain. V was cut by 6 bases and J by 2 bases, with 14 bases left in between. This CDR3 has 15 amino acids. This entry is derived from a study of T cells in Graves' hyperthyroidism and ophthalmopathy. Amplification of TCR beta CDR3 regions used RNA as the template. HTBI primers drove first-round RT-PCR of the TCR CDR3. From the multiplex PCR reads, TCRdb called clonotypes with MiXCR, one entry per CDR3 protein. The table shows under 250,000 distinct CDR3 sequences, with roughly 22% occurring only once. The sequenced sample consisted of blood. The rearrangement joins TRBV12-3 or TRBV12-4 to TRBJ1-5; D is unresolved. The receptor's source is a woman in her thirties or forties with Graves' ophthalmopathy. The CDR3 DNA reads TGTGCCAGCAGCCTCGGCGGGTTGGGCAATCAGCCCCAGCATTTT. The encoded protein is CASSLGGLGNQPQHF.